This T cell receptor (beta chain) comes out of a study of cytotoxic CD8 clonotypes in ibrutinib-treated CLL. Findings and caveats of the study: Higher circulating CD8+ T-cell counts strongly accompanied higher baseline clonality, above age-matched healthy donors. Before falling back toward baseline at progression, clonality had risen at the time of ibrutinib response. There were few public clonotypes, and on treatment they contracted or stayed stable.

Germline assignment: CDR1 MNHEY and CDR2 SVGAGI. Trimming removed 1 base from V and 5 bases from J, with 14 bases in between. This CDR3 contains 15 residues. Comment on this clone: The antigen is unknown.

Sequencing used immunoSEQ multiplex PCR; TCRdb keeps in-frame clones, though not all of them. This sample has roughly 45,000 clones; approximately 65% occur once, and the top ten carry around a fifth. The sequence was obtained from a human donor with chronic lymphocytic leukemia. V usage is TRBV6-5 and J usage is TRBJ1-1, with D perhaps TRBD1 (5 bases). The starting material was PBMCs, obtained after 24 months of ibrutinib treatment. CDR3 residues: CASSYLAGGETEAFF. CDR3 bases: TGTGCCAGCAGTTACTTGGCGGGGGGTGAGACTGAAGCTTTCTTT.